Listed here is a single TCR beta chain. What this receptor recognizes is not known. Base qualities are missing; no much larger clone stands one base away. The data originate from a study of blood T cell repertoires in COVID-19 (TCRdb year 2020). About the full investigation: Collaborator samples came from the United States, Italy and Spain and covered acute and convalescent phases of COVID-19. The material from the prospective study consisted of cDNA or gDNA derived from T cells, B-cell-depleted T cells, or PBMCs. Subjects who had been exposed to COVID-19, were actively infected with it, or had recovered from it provided the deeply sampled blood TCRbeta repertoires that made up the dataset. The repertoires were released in a freely available public database meant as a resource for research on the immune response to SARS-CoV-2. The samples were drawn from the first 160 participants of the ongoing ImmuneRACE study and from about 1,200 subjects provided by 6 global collaborators. Nearly every sample came with metadata listing a de-identified subject ID, COVID-19 status, age in years and sex. HLA class I and class II types, where available, came from metadata supplied by the sample provider rather than from assay-based typing. The study at large found these results: Clinical and demographic metadata were provided uncurated, with the amount varying by source and participant.

The immunoSEQ Assay, a bias-controlled multiplex PCR, was used to amplify TCRbeta CDR3 regions from genomic DNA. The paper's processing steps were these. The number of nucleated cells in each sample was estimated from the amplification of reference gene primers within the assay. To quantify the absolute abundance of each unique TCRbeta CDR3 rearrangement, sequence reads were collapsed and filtered. For each sample, productive Simpson clonality was calculated by taking the square root of Simpson's diversity index across productive rearrangements. Held by TCRdb, this immuneACCESS table contains in-frame sequences only and omits some clones. Under half of the omission traces to an unresolved V gene where checked; the cause of the rest is unknown. V and J calls and clone size follow that table, whereas D and trimming were derived from the DNA. The sample includes about 190,000 clones, with roughly four fifths observed a single time. Around 6.5% of the sample goes to the ten largest clones.

Whole blood was collected in K2EDTA tubes by collaborating institutions according to the institutions' own protocols. For TCRbeta analysis, collaborators shipped samples as frozen whole blood, isolated PBMCs, or DNA extracted from either of those sample types. V is trimmed back by 5 bases and J by 10 bases, and the junction contains 13 bases that no gene match accounts for. The CDR3 covers 16 residues, taking in both the cysteine and the phenylalanine. The DNA shown is the 48-base CDR3, in frame from base 1. CDR1 and CDR2 are read off the germline V gene as SGHAT and FQNNGV. The sample was peripheral blood. This receptor chain uses TRBV11-2 and TRBJ2-1, with TRBD1 matching 11 junction bases. The clonotype comes from a woman aged 40 to 50 with acute or convalescent COVID-19. The nucleotide sequence is given as TGTGCCAGCAGCCCTGCACCGGGACAGGGGGTAGGAGAGCAGTTCTTC. This gives the protein CASSPAPGQGVGEQFF.